This record concerns one T cell receptor beta chain sequence. The antigen it recognizes is unknown. No qualities accompany the bases; no much larger clone lies one base away. This entry is derived from a study (TCRdb year 2016). Trimming at the junction amounts to 3 bases on V and 2 bases on J, and the germline ends lie 15 bases apart. Inclusive of the bounding cysteine and phenylalanine, the CDR3 is 16 residues long. The entry retains the CDR3 DNA only, 48 bases that are in frame from base 1. CDR1 and CDR2 are read off the germline V gene as SGHTA and FQGNSA. The method behind the library was RT-PCR. TCRdb shows the sequencer as Illumina MiSeq. TCRdb reanalyzed the raw reads on its own, using fastp at Q25 for trimming and MiXCR for clone calling, and kept in-frame beta chains. All rows with the same CDR3 protein become a single entry with the most common DNA and genes. Counted in this sample were around 700,000 distinct CDR3 sequences; 13% to 15% of them appeared once. Roughly 3.6% of the sample lies in the top ten.

The rearranged chain carries TRBV7-2 and TRBJ2-3, with the D gene uncertain. The sequence derives from a female donor in good health, serving as a healthy control. The sequenced sample consisted of memory CD4+ T cells from blood. The CDR3 corresponds to CASSFGPKRITDTQYF. The nucleotide sequence reads as follows: TGTGCCAGCAGCTTTGGTCCAAAGAGAATCACAGATACGCAGTATTTT.